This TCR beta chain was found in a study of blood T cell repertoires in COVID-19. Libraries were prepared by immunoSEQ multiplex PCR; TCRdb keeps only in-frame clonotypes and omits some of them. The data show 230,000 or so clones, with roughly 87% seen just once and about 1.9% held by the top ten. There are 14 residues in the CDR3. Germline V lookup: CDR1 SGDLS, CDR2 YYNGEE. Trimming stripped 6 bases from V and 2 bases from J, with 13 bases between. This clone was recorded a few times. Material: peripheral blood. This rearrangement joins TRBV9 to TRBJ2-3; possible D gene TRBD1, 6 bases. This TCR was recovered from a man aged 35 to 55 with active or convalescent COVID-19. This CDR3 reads CASTRDTSTDTQYF. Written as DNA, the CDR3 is TGTGCCAGCACCCGGGACACTTCCACAGATACGCAGTATTTT.